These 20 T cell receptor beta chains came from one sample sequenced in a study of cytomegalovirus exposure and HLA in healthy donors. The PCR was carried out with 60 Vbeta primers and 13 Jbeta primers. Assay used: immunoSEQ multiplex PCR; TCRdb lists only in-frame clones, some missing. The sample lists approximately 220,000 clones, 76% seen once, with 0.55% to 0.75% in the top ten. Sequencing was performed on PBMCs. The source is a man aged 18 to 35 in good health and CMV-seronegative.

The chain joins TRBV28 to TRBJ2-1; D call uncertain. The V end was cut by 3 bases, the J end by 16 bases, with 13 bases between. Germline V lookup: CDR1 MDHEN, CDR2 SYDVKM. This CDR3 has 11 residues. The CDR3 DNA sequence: TGTGCCAGCAGTTTTTTGAAGATAGCCTTCTTC. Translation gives CASSFLKIAFF. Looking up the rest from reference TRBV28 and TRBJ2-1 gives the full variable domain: DVKVTQSSRYLVKRTGEKVFLECVQDMDHENMFWYRQDPGLGLRLIYFSYDVKMKEKGDIPEGYSVSREKKERFSLILESASTNQTSMYLCASSFLKIAFFGPGTRLTVL.

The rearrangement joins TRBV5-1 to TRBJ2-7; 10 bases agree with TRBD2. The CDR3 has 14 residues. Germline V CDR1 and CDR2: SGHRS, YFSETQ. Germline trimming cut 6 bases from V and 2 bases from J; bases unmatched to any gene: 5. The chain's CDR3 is CASTRTSGTYEQYF. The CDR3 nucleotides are TGCGCCAGCACGCGGACTAGCGGTACCTACGAGCAGTACTTC.

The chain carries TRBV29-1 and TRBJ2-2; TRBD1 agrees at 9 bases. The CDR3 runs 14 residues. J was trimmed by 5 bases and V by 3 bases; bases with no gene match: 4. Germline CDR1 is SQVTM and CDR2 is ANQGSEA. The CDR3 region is CSVDDGTGTGELFF. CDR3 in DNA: TGCAGCGTTGACGACGGGACAGGGACCGGGGAGCTGTTTTTT.

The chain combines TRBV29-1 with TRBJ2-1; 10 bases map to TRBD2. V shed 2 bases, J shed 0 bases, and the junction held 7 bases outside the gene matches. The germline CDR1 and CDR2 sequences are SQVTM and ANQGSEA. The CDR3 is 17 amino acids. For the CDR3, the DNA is TGCAGCGTTGAAATCGGAGCGGGAGGGAGCTCCTACAATGAGCAGTTCTTC. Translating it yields CSVEIGAGGSSYNEQFF.

The CDR3 region has the DNA TGCAGCGTCCTGGGAGGATCCGGGTACGAGCAGTACTTC. It specifies CSVLGGSGYEQYF. The chain has TRBV29-1 and TRBJ2-7, with D perhaps matching TRBD2 (6 bases). This CDR3 has 13 residues. Germline V lookup: CDR1 SQVTM, CDR2 ANQGSEA. The V end was cut by 6 bases, the J end by 4 bases, with 16 bases between.

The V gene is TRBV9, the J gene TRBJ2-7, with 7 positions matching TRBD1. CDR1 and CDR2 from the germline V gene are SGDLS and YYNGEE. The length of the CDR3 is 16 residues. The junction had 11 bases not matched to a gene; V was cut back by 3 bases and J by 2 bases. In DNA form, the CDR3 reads TGTGCCAGCAGCGCCTCCTACGGGACAGCTCCCTACGAGCAGTACTTC. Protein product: CASSASYGTAPYEQYF.

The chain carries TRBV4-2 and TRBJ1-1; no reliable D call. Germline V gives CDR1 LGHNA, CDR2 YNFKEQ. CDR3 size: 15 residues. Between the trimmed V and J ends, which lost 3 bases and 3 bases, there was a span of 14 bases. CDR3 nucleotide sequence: TGTGCCAGCAGCCACGGAGACCGAGAGGACACTGAAGCTTTCTTT. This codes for CASSHGDREDTEAFF.

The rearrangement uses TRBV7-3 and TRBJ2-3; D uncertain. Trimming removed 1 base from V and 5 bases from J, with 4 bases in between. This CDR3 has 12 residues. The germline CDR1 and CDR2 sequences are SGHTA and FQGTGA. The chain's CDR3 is CASSLNRDTQYF. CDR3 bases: TGTGCCAGCAGCTTAAATAGAGATACGCAGTATTTT.

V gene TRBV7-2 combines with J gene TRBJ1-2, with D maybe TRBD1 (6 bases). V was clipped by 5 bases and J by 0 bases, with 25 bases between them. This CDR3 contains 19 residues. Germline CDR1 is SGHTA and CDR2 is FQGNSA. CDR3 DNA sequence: TGTGCCAGCAGCGCCGTGTTCGGGCGGGGGGCTCGGTCTAACTATGGCTACACCTTC. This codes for CASSAVFGRGARSNYGYTF. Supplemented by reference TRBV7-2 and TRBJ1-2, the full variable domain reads GAGVSQSPSNKVTEKGKDVELRCDPISGHTALYWYRQSLGQGLEFLIYFQGNSAPDKSGLPSDRFSAERTGGSVSTLTIQRTQQEDSAVYLCASSAVFGRGARSNYGYTFGSGTRLTVV.

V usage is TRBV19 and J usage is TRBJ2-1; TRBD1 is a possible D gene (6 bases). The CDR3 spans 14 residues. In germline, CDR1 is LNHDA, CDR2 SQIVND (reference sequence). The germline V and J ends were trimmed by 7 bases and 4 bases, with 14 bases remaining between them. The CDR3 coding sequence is TGTGCCAGTATTCCACAGGGAAGGTACAATGAGCAGTTCTTC. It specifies CASIPQGRYNEQFF.

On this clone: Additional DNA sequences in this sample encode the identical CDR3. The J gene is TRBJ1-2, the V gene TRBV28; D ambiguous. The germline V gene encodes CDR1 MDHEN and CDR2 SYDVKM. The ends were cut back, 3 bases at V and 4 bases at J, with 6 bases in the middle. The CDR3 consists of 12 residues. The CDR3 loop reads CASSLAGYGYTF. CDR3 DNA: TGTGCCAGCAGTTTGGCAGGCTATGGCTACACCTTC.

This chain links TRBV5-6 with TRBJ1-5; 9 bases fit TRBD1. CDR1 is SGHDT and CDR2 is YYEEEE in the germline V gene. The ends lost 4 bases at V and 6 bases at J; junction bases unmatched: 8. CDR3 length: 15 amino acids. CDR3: CASSTGQGRVQPQHF. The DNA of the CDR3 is TGTGCCAGCAGCACCGGACAGGGGAGGGTTCAGCCCCAGCATTTT.

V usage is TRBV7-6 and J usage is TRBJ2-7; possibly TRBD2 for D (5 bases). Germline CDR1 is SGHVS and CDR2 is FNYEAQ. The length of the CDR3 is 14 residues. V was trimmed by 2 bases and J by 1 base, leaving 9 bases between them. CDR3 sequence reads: CASSLTVASYEQYF. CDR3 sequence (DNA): TGTGCCAGCAGCTTAACGGTAGCGTCCTACGAGCAGTACTTC.

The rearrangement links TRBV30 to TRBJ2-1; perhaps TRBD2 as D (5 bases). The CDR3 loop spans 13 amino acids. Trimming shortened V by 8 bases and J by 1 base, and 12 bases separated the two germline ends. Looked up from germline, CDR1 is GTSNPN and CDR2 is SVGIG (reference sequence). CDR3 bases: TGTGCCCGAACGGGGAGTTCCTACAATGAGCAGTTCTTC. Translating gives CARTGSSYNEQFF.

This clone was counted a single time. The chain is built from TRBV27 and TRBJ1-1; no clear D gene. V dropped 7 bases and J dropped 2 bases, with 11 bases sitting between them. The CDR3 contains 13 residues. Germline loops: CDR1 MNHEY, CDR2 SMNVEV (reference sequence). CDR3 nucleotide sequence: TGTGCCAGCATGAGGGCAATCAACACTGAAGCTTTCTTT. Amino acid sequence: CASMRAINTEAFF.

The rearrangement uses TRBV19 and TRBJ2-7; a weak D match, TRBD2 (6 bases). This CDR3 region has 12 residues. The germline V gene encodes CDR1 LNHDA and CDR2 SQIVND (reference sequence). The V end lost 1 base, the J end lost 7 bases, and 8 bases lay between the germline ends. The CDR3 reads CASSIGAGEQYF. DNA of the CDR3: TGTGCCAGTAGTATAGGTGCGGGGGAGCAGTACTTC.

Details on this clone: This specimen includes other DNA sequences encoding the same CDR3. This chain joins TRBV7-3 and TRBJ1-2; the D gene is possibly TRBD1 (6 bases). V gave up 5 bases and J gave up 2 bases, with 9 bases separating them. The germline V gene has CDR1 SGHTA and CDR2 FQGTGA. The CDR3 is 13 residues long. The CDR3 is CASSPDRNYGYTF. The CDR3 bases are TGTGCCAGCAGCCCAGACAGGAACTATGGCTACACCTTC.

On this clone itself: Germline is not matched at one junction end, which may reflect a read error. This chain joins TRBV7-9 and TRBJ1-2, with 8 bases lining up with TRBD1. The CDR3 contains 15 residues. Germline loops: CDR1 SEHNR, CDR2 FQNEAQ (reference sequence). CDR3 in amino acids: CSSSPGQGLNYGYTF. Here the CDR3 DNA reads TGTTCCAGCAGCCCCGGACAGGGATTGAATTATGGCTACACCTTC.

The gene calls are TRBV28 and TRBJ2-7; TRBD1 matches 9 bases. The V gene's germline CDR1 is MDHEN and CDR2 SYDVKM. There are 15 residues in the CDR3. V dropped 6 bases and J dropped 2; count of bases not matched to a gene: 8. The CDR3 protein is CASRQTGGRTYEQYF. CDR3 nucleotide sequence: TGTGCCAGCAGGCAGACAGGGGGGAGAACCTACGAGCAGTACTTC.

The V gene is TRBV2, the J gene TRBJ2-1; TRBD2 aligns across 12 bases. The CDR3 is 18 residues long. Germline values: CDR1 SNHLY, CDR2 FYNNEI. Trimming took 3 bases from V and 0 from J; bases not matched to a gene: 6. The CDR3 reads CASSDPSGRVSSYNEQFF. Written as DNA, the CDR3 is TGTGCCAGCAGTGATCCTAGCGGGAGGGTCAGCTCCTACAATGAGCAGTTCTTC.